This record looks at one T cell receptor (beta chain) sequence and its context. The data are from a study of control samples from healthy donors and cancer patients. TCRdb's copy holds only in-frame clones and misses some; the assay was immunoSEQ multiplex PCR. This table has roughly 450,000 clones, approximately 90% appearing once. The V and J ends lost 5 bases and 4 bases respectively, with 9 bases between them. Germline CDR1 is GTSNPN and CDR2 is SVGIG (reference sequence). CDR3 length equals 13 residues. This sequence originates from a man aged 35 to 55 with head and neck cancer. Sequences were obtained from PBMCs. This sequence joins TRBV30 and TRBJ1-6; D possibly corresponds to TRBD1 (5 bases). The DNA for the CDR3 is TGTGCCTGGGCCGGGACGTATAATTCACCCCTCCACTTT. This encodes CAWAGTYNSPLHF.